The entry below gives a single TCR beta chain sequence along with its context. Its specificity is not known. Once obtained from cultured CD4+ T cells, the DNA was sequenced using the Oncomine TCR Beta short-read assay. MiXCR, run by TCRdb on the PCR reads, gives a single entry per CDR3 protein. The sample has around 5,000 distinct CDR3 sequences; approximately 49% are singletons. This sample was included in a study of vaccination and CD4 T cells after COVID-19. The treatment denotes: approximately 10-day PBMC culture with coronavirus spike peptide pools or control peptides (ViraFEST assay). Sample: CD4+ T cells from blood, cultured in vitro. This sequence was found in a human donor who had recovered from COVID-19.

The CDR3 sequence: CASSLGSGTGYGYTF. In DNA form, the CDR3 reads TGTGCCAGCAGCTTGGGATCAGGGACAGGGTATGGCTACACCTTC. The chain links TRBV5-6 to TRBJ1-2; 9 nucleotides agree with TRBD1. CDR3 length equals 15 residues. Per germline, CDR1 SGHDT and CDR2 YYEEEE. V was pared by 0 bases and J by 5 bases, with 5 bases of the junction left unmatched.